Here is one T cell receptor beta chain with its context. The target antigen is unknown. This was a survey-level run. Repertoires were generated with immunoSEQ multiplex PCR, while TCRdb's copy carries only in-frame clones and drops some. The table lists approximately 32,000 clones, approximately 88% of them singletons. This sample was included in a study of STAT5B mutations in CD4+ large granular lymphocyte leukemia. Regarding the study as a whole: No patients shared main leukemic clonotypes, though less than 30% appeared at low frequency elsewhere. Top patient clones used TRBV06 genes more often: 8/27 versus 2/35 in controls.

Per germline, CDR1 SGHRS and CDR2 YFSETQ. Trimming removed 5 bases from V and 2 bases from J; junction bases left unmatched: 13. The CDR3 has 17 amino acids. Controls came from buffy coats of healthy blood donors. This sequence was found in a human donor in good health. The specimen was CD4+ T cells from blood buffy coats. The chain joins TRBV5-1 to TRBJ1-2, with 9 positions matching TRBD1. The CDR3 spells CASRSGPGQGGNYGYTF. As DNA, the CDR3 is TGCGCCAGCAGATCCGGCCCGGGACAGGGAGGAAACTATGGCTACACCTTC.